A single TCR beta chain is shown here with its context. The antigen remains undetermined. One base away lies a much larger clone, so this may be a sequencing read error. Unique molecular identifiers were incorporated into the prepared TCRbeta library. TCRdb ran MiXCR on the PCR reads and lists one entry per CDR3 protein. Here the sample spans fewer than 550,000 distinct CDR3 sequences, roughly 11% being singletons. This CDR3 contains 13 residues. The germline V gene has CDR1 KGHDR and CDR2 SFDVKD. The data derive from a study of T-cell reconstitution after alpha-beta-depleted transplantation in children. Regarding the study as a whole: Surviving thymic progenitors and recipient T cells were the source of high TCRbeta diversity at day 60 in some patients. Where alpha-beta T cells came from about two months after transplant was reportedly several hundred expanded graft clones.

V is TRBV24-1 and J is TRBJ2-1, with D unclear. This TCR was sampled from a female patient between 2 and 15 years old who had a stem cell transplant for aplastic anemia, so the T cells may come from the graft donor. Sequenced material: PBMCs, mostly from graft donor cells, taken 180 days after TCRalphabeta/CD19-depleted stem cell transplant. The CDR3 region is CATGDFTYNEQFF. The DNA for the CDR3 is TGTGCCACCGGTGATTTTACCTACAATGAGCAGTTCTTC.